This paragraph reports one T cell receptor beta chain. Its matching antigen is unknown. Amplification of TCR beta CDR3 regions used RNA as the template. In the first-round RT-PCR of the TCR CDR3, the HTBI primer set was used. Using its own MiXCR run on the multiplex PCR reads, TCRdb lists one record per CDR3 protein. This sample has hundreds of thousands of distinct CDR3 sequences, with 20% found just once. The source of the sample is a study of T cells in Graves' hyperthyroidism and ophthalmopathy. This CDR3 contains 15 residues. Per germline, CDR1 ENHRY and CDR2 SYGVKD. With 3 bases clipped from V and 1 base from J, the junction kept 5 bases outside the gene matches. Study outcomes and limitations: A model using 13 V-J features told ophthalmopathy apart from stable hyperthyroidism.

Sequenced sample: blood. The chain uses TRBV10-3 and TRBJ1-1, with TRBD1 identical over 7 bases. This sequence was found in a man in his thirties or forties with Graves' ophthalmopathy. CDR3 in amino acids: CAISDPTGRNTEAFF. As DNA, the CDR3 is TGTGCCATCAGTGATCCGACAGGGCGGAACACTGAAGCTTTCTTT.